Listed below are T cell receptor beta chains from one sample, sequenced in a study of PD-1 blockade in mismatch repair-deficient tumors. TCRdb keeps only in-frame clones here, not all; method: immunoSEQ multiplex PCR. The data contain about 84,000 clones, 81% of them singletons. The input for sequencing was peripheral blood, taken 12 weeks after starting pembrolizumab. These receptor sequences come from an adult with mismatch repair-deficient cancer. Both conserved end residues are part of each CDR3. A D gene is named only where the DNA matches it firmly. Clone size is not always given. Where it is, it says once, few, many or a class for expanded clones.

>TRBV6-6|NA|NA|TRBJ1-5
TGTGCCAGCAGTTACTACAGGGATCAGCCCCAGCATTTT
CASSYYRDQPQHF
>TRBV6-1|TRBD1|few|TRBJ1-2
TGTGCCAGCACACCCTCGGGACAGGGAAGCTATGGCTACACCTTC
CASTPSGQGSYGYTF
>TRBV15|NA|NA|TRBJ2-7
TGTGCCACCAGCCCTCGAAGGGGCGGGTCCTACGAGCAGTACTTC
CATSPRRGGSYEQYF
>TRBV11-2|NA|NA|TRBJ1-5
TGTGCCAGCAGCTTGGGGGCGAATCAGCCCCAGCATTTT
CASSLGANQPQHF
>TRBV28|NA|NA|TRBJ2-3
TGTGCCAGCAGTCCCCGGGATACGCAGTATTTT
CASSPRDTQYF
>TRBV6-6|NA|NA|TRBJ2-5
TGTGCCAGCAGTTACTCGCGGGACGGGACCCAGTACTTC
CASSYSRDGTQYF
>TRBV7-9|NA|few|TRBJ1-3
TGTGCCAGCAGCTTTACAGGGAACACCATATATTTT
CASSFTGNTIYF
>TRBV15|TRBD1|NA|TRBJ1-3
TGTGCCACCAGCGCATTATCAGGGGGATCTGGAAACACCATATATTTT
CATSALSGGSGNTIYF
>TRBV7-9|TRBD2|NA|TRBJ2-3
TGTGCCAGCAGCTTACTTAGCGGGAGGGTCTCAGATACGCAGTATTTT
CASSLLSGRVSDTQYF
>TRBV6-6|NA|NA|TRBJ2-7
TGTGCCAGCAGTTATTCGGTCTACGAGCAGTACTTC
CASSYSVYEQYF
>TRBV29-1|TRBD1|NA|TRBJ2-1
TGCAGCGGGGGACAGGGTGACAATGAGCAGTTCTTC
CSGGQGDNEQFF
>TRBV4-1|TRBD1|NA|TRBJ2-1
TGCGCCAGCAGCCCCCCGAGGAACAGGGGGATCAATGAGCAGTTCTTC
CASSPPRNRGINEQFF
>TRBV7-2|NA|NA|TRBJ1-1
TGTGCCAGCACCTCCGGACAGCCGAACACTGAAGCTTTCTTT
CASTSGQPNTEAFF
>TRBV5-6|TRBD2|NA|TRBJ2-1
TGTGCCAGCAGCCCGGGGAGGGGCTCCTACAATGAGCAGTTCTTC
CASSPGRGSYNEQFF
>TRBV7-9|TRBD1|once|TRBJ2-3
TGTGCCAGCAGCTTTTCCGGACAGGGGGAAGATACGCAGTATTTT
CASSFSGQGEDTQYF
>TRBV12-5|NA|NA|TRBJ2-1
TGTGCTAGTGGTTTGGGTAGTCAGCAACACTCCTACAATGAGCAGTTCTTC
CASGLGSQQHSYNEQFF
>TRBV4-1|NA|once|TRBJ2-2
TGCGCCAGCAGCCGGGGGACACCTGCCGGGGAGCTGTTTTTT
CASSRGTPAGELFF
>TRBV28|TRBD1|once|TRBJ1-2
TGTGCCAGCAGTCTTGACAGGGGTCGGGGCTACACCTTC
CASSLDRGRGYTF
>TRBV14|NA|NA|TRBJ2-1
TGTGCCAGCAGCCCACGCCGAAGCGGAAGATACAATGAGCAGTTCTTC
CASSPRRSGRYNEQFF
>TRBV6-5|TRBD1|once|TRBJ1-4
TGTGCCAGCAGTTGGGTTCGGGACAGGGAGGAAAAACTGTTTTTT
CASSWVRDREEKLFF
>TRBV5-8|TRBD1|NA|TRBJ2-2
TGTGCCAGCAGTTTCACAGGGGGCGCAAGGACCGGGGAGCTGTTTTTT
CASSFTGGARTGELFF
>TRBV7-8|NA|NA|TRBJ1-1
TGTGCCAGCAGCTTGGGTGGGCAGGGGCTCCCTGAAGCTTTCTTT
CASSLGGQGLPEAFF
>TRBV6-6|NA|NA|TRBJ1-5
TGTGCCAGCAGTACAGGGAAGGGCAATCAGCCCCAGCATTTT
CASSTGKGNQPQHF
>TRBV11-3|TRBD2|many|TRBJ2-2
TGTGCCAGCAGCTTAGACGGGAGGGCCCTCGGGGAGCTGTTTTTT
CASSLDGRALGELFF
>TRBV13|NA|NA|TRBJ1-1
TGTGCCAGCATCAATACACAGGTCCTGAACACTGAAGCTTTCTTT
CASINTQVLNTEAFF
>TRBV7-9|NA|NA|TRBJ2-3
TGTGCCAGCAGCCAGCAGACAGATACGCAGTATTTT
CASSQQTDTQYF
>TRBV9|NA|NA|TRBJ1-3
TGTGCCAGCAGCCTAACAGGGAACTCTGGAAACACCATATATTTT
CASSLTGNSGNTIYF